The T cell receptor (beta chain) described here comes from a study of T-cell reconstitution after alpha-beta-depleted transplantation in children. Study findings and constraints: It was surviving recipient T cells and thymic progenitors that gave some patients high TCRbeta diversity at day 60. T-cell counts and diversity at one year post-transplant came mainly from newly produced T cells. Alpha-beta T cells present about two months after transplant were reported to originate from several hundred expanded graft clones.

Regarding this clonotype: Its antigen is as yet unknown.

The CDR3 contains 15 residues. V lost 3 bases, J lost 5 bases, and 14 bases lay in between. Germline V gives CDR1 SGDLS, CDR2 YYNGEE. Preparation of the TCRbeta library used unique molecular identifiers. TCRdb reprocessed the PCR reads via MiXCR and lists one record per CDR3 protein. The repertoire consists of some 50,000 distinct CDR3 sequences, with about a tenth occurring once and the leading ten covering 25% to 30%. The rearrangement links TRBV9 to TRBJ2-2, with D possibly being TRBD2 (6 bases). This sequence was found in a male patient aged 2-15 years who had a stem cell transplant for chronic granulomatous disease, so the T cells may come from the graft donor. This specimen was PBMCs, mostly from graft donor cells, taken 60 days after TCRalphabeta/CD19-depleted stem cell transplant. CDR3: CASSAGGVLTGELFF. CDR3 DNA sequence: TGTGCCAGCAGCGCCGGGGGAGTCCTGACCGGGGAGCTGTTTTTT.